This T cell receptor beta chain was identified in a study of blood T cell repertoires in COVID-19 (dated by TCRdb to the early 2020s). Regarding the research as a whole: The collaborator samples originated in the United States, Italy and Spain and spanned the acute and convalescent phases of COVID-19. The prospective study material was composed of cDNA or gDNA derived from T cells, B-cell-depleted T cells, or PBMCs. Subjects who had been exposed to COVID-19, were actively infected with it, or had recovered from it provided the deeply sampled blood TCRbeta repertoires that made up the dataset. The repertoires were made available in a free public database intended to serve as a resource for research on the immune response to SARS-CoV-2. Samples came from the ongoing ImmuneRACE study (first 160 participants) plus 1,254 subjects from 6 global collaborators. A de-identified subject ID, COVID-19 status, age in years and sex were almost always included in the sample metadata. Where HLA class I and class II types were available, the types were taken from metadata supplied by the sample provider, not from assay-based typing. Beyond this particular receptor, the publication reports: The quantity of clinical and demographic metadata differed by source and by participant and was supplied without curation.

Looking up the germline V gene yields CDR1 ENHRY and CDR2 SYGVKD. There are 14 amino acids in the CDR3, from cysteine to phenylalanine inclusive. The kept DNA is CDR3 alone, 42 bases in frame from the first base. V lost 6 bases and J lost 10 bases, and the count of bases not matched to a germline gene is 11. Collaborating institutions collected whole blood in K2EDTA tubes following their own protocols. For TCRbeta analysis, collaborators shipped samples as frozen whole blood, isolated PBMCs, or DNA extracted from either of those sample types. This clone turned up a few times. Its antigen is still unknown. No per-base quality is available; no much larger clone lies one base away. The immunoSEQ Assay, a bias-controlled multiplex PCR, was used to amplify TCRbeta CDR3 regions from genomic DNA. The published analysis was carried out like this. Nucleated cell counts per sample were estimated from amplification of reference gene primers within the assay. Sequence reads were collapsed and filtered to measure the absolute abundance of every unique TCRbeta CDR3 rearrangement. For each sample, productive Simpson clonality was calculated by taking the square root of Simpson's diversity index across productive rearrangements. Not all clones reach the TCRdb copy of this immuneACCESS table, which keeps in-frame sequences only. Checked studies attribute under half of the gap to unresolved V genes and leave the rest unexplained. Clonal size and the V and J genes are those of that table, whereas D and trimming came from the DNA. In all, the sample holds 50,000 to 55,000 clones, and approximately 84% of those were seen once. The biggest ten clones account for 11% to 15% of the sample.

The sequenced sample consisted of peripheral blood. The sequence came from a human donor in a cohort sampled during active COVID-19. The chain joins TRBV10-3 to TRBJ2-2, with TRBD1 matching 7 junction bases. The CDR3 protein: CAIRGTGDPEELFF. The DNA reads TGTGCCATCAGGGGCACAGGGGATCCCGAGGAGCTGTTTTTT.